This is a list of T cell receptor beta chains from one sample in a study of blood T cell repertoires in COVID-19. TCRdb's copy holds only in-frame clones and misses some; the assay was immunoSEQ multiplex PCR. The table has 15,000 to 16,000 clones, roughly 76% seen once. Sequenced sample: peripheral blood. These receptors were obtained from a man between 65 and 79 years old with active or convalescent COVID-19. CDR3s include the opening cysteine and the closing phenylalanine or tryptophan. Fields, in order: V gene, CDR3 protein.

TRBV2 | CASSGLAGANEQFF
TRBV4-3 | CASSQDDSYRSEQYF
TRBV9 | CASTPRLERNTEAFF
TRBV28 | CASSRPGVFYGYTF
TRBV28 | CASSFRDRPTYEQYF
TRBV25-1 | CASSEYVGPGLFF
TRBV4-3 | CASSQDRGLNTEAFF
TRBV25-1 | CASSRGGFAEAFF
TRBV6-1 | CASSEGAGITYNEQFF
TRBV6-5 | CASSYGTGTTYGYTF
TRBV7-9 | CASSLTPPRLFF
TRBV29-1 | CSAGGEKLFF
TRBV28 | CASRGTGNQPQHF
TRBV28 | CASRKGQGSSYNSPLHF
TRBV28 | CASSLSGGYEQYF
TRBV6-5 | CASISGPELGNTIYF
TRBV7-9 | CASSLSRTGELFF
TRBV12-3/TRBV12-4 | CASSHRPGGEYF